The present entry profiles one T cell receptor (beta chain) with its context. This CDR3 is 14 amino acids long. V was clipped by 7 bases and J by 5 bases; unmatched bases: 7. Germline CDR1 LNHNV, CDR2 YYDKDF (reference sequence). The data originate from a study of technical replicates of blood from a few donors. TCRdb's copy holds only in-frame clones and misses some; the assay was immunoSEQ multiplex PCR. The data hold 85,000 to 100,000 clones, with almost 96% observed a single time. The sequence was obtained from a human donor in good health. Sequenced: T cells isolated from PBMCs. The genes are TRBV15 and TRBJ2-3, with 9 bases lining up with TRBD2. For the CDR3, the DNA is TGTGCCACCACGGCGGGGGGGCGCAGAGATACGCAGTATTTT. Protein product: CATTAGGRRDTQYF.